These 19 T cell receptor beta chains came from one sample sequenced in a study of response to subunit inactivated influenza vaccine (dated by TCRdb to 2016 to 2019). The library was obtained by RT-PCR. TCRdb lists the instrument as Illumina HiSeq 2500. TCRdb took the public reads, trimmed them with fastp at Q25, ran MiXCR for clone calling and kept in-frame beta chains. Identical CDR3 proteins give one entry, which carries the most common genes and DNA. The sample table shows hundreds of thousands of distinct CDR3 sequences, and approximately 10% are seen once. About 11% of the sample is held by the ten biggest clonotypes. The same specimen was also included in a second study, on T cells expressing NK-cell markers. As the second paper documents: TCR beta cDNA libraries were prepared using 5'RACE template switching, which introduced a universal primer site and unique molecular identifiers.

The sequences come from PBMCs from blood, collected on the day of vaccination. The source is a man aged 50 to 60 who received an inactivated influenza vaccine. Donor details come from another sample of the same person, matched by shared clones.

In its sample, this clonotype was seen a few times. The chain has TRBV7-2 and TRBJ2-1, with 10 bases aligning to TRBD2. The CDR3 runs to 14 residues. Germline-derived CDR1 and CDR2 are SGHTA and FQGNSA. Germline trimming cut 2 bases from V and 8 bases from J; bases unmatched to any gene: 3. The CDR3 loop is CASSLSGRVDEQFF. The CDR3 DNA reads as TGTGCCAGCAGCTTAAGCGGGAGGGTGGATGAGCAGTTCTTC.

The V gene is TRBV4-1, the J gene TRBJ1-2; TRBD1 might be the D (6 bases). The germline gives CDR1 MGHRA, CDR2 YSYEKL. This CDR3 contains 15 residues. The V and J ends lost 0 bases and 6 bases respectively, with 14 bases between them. The CDR3 region is CASSQDPGARDGYTF. The DNA for the CDR3 is TGCGCCAGCAGCCAAGATCCGGGGGCCCGTGATGGCTACACCTTC.

The V gene is TRBV10-1, the J gene TRBJ2-3; 8 nucleotides match TRBD2. Germline V gene lookup returns CDR1 WNHNN and CDR2 SYGVQD (reference sequence). Unmatched junction bases numbered 8, after V lost 5 bases and J lost 4 bases. This CDR3 has 15 residues. CDR3 sequence (DNA): TGCGCCAGCAGTCAACGGACTAGCCCATCAGATACGCAGTATTTT. Protein sequence: CASSQRTSPSDTQYF.

This clonotype was counted only a few times. The gene calls are TRBV12-3 or TRBV12-4 and TRBJ2-3; D is possibly TRBD2 (6 bases). V lost 5 bases, J lost 1 base, and 13 bases lay in between. The CDR3 runs 15 residues. The CDR3, as DNA: TGTGCCAGCAGTCCCACGAAGCGGGGCACAGATACGCAGTATTTT. Amino acids: CASSPTKRGTDTQYF.

This clonotype has a handful of counts. The V gene is TRBV12-3 or TRBV12-4, the J gene TRBJ2-1, with D uncertain. CDR3 length: 12 residues. V lost 8 bases and J 7 bases, leaving 12 bases between the germline ends. Here the CDR3 DNA reads TGTGCCAGCTGGTTGGGATCGAATGAGCAGTTCTTC. Translating it yields CASWLGSNEQFF.

The V gene is TRBV20-1, the J gene TRBJ1-1, with a weak D call TRBD1 (6 bases). This CDR3 contains 15 residues. CDR1 and CDR2 from the germline V gene are DFQATT and SNEGSKA (reference sequence). V gave up 2 bases and J gave up 1 base, with 14 bases separating them. The CDR3 spells CSARSGGASNTEAFF. The CDR3 region has the DNA TGCAGTGCTAGATCGGGGGGCGCATCGAACACTGAAGCTTTCTTT.

In its sample, this clonotype was seen many times. V usage is TRBV5-1 and J usage is TRBJ1-2, with D possibly being TRBD1 (5 bases). This CDR3 is 17 amino acids long. Germline values: CDR1 SGHRS, CDR2 YFSETQ. The V gene lost 2 bases and the J gene lost 1 base, with 18 bases spanning the gap. The CDR3 sequence is CASSLNPVGQSNYGYTF. The CDR3 region has the DNA TGCGCCAGCAGCTTAAATCCAGTCGGACAAAGTAACTATGGCTACACCTTC.

This chain links TRBV25-1 with TRBJ2-3; D is perhaps TRBD1 or TRBD2 (5 bases each). Germline V gives CDR1 MGHDK, CDR2 SYGVNS. Trimming took off 4 bases at V and 5 bases at J, with 16 bases between the two ends. The CDR3 spans 15 residues. The chain's CDR3 is CASSARRDHLDTQYF. The CDR3 DNA is TGTGCCAGCAGTGCACGCCGGGACCACCTAGATACGCAGTATTTT.

V usage is TRBV27 and J usage is TRBJ1-2, with a weak D call TRBD1 (5 bases). From germline, CDR1 is MNHEY and CDR2 SMNVEV (reference sequence). The CDR3 is 14 amino acids. V was shortened by 6 bases and J by 8 bases, with 19 bases between the two germline ends. The DNA of the CDR3 is TGTGCCAGCAGAGGAACTCAGGGTTTTGGGGGCTACACCTTC. Translation: CASRGTQGFGGYTF.

This clonotype was recorded at least ten times. V gene TRBV12-3 or TRBV12-4 combines with J gene TRBJ2-2, with 7 bases aligning to TRBD2. V dropped 5 bases and J dropped 6; count of bases not matched to a gene: 0. The CDR3 contains 12 residues. DNA of the CDR3: TGTGCCAGCAGTCGGGGGGCCGGGGAGCTGTTTTTT. Translation: CASSRGAGELFF.

This clonotype has more than one count but fewer than ten. This chain connects TRBV6-5 to TRBJ2-1; 7 nucleotides agree with TRBD1. The CDR3 totals 16 residues. In germline, CDR1 is MNHEY, CDR2 SVGAGI. J was trimmed by 1 base and V by 0 bases; bases with no gene match: 3. CDR3 DNA sequence: TGTGCCAGCAGTTACTCGGACAGGTCGTCCTACAATGAGCAGTTCTTC. It codes for CASSYSDRSSYNEQFF.

This chain connects TRBV20-1 to TRBJ2-1; 11 nucleotides align to TRBD2. The CDR3 spans 15 residues. V lost 1 base and J lost 7; bases outside the gene matches: 6. CDR1 is DFQATT and CDR2 is SNEGSKA in the germline V gene (reference sequence). The CDR3 sequence: CSARGVAGGPNEQFF. CDR3 DNA sequence: TGCAGTGCTAGAGGCGTAGCGGGAGGGCCTAATGAGCAGTTCTTC.

This clonotype was detected a few times. The chain combines TRBV4-2 with TRBJ2-7; D gene ambiguous. This CDR3 contains 13 residues. V lost 0 bases and J lost 6, with 9 bases in between. Germline values: CDR1 LGHNA, CDR2 YNFKEQ. In DNA, the CDR3 is TGTGCCAGCAGCCAAGAGCCCTCCACCGAGCAGTACTTC. This codes for CASSQEPSTEQYF.

In its sample, this clonotype was seen many times. V usage is TRBV21-1 and J usage is TRBJ2-3. TRBV21-1 has pseudogene status. The CDR3 is made up of 13 amino acids. Here the CDR3 DNA reads TGTGCCAGCAGCAGACCAAGCACAGATACGCAGTATTTT. This translates into CASSRPSTDTQYF.

Only a few counts were recorded for this clonotype. The chain employs TRBV20-1 and TRBJ2-2, with 9 bases identical to TRBD2. V lost 3 bases, J lost 8 bases, and 10 bases stayed unmatched. Germline assignment: CDR1 DFQATT and CDR2 SNEGSKA (reference sequence). The CDR3 extends over 15 amino acids. The DNA for the CDR3 is TGCAGTGCTAGCACGGGGACTAGCTCTTCAGGGGAGCTGTTTTTT. Its protein is CSASTGTSSSGELFF.

The rearrangement joins TRBV19 to TRBJ1-5, with a weak D call TRBD1 (5 bases). The CDR3 runs 17 residues. The ends were cut back, 5 bases at V and 3 bases at J, with 20 bases in the middle. Germline CDR1 reads LNHDA; CDR2 reads SQIVND (reference sequence). CDR3 in amino acids: CASSLYSTVKANQPQHF. The DNA for the CDR3 is TGTGCCAGTAGTCTTTACTCGACAGTGAAGGCCAATCAGCCCCAGCATTTT.

This clonotype has at least ten counts. This sequence joins TRBV10-3 and TRBJ2-3; 8 bases fit TRBD1. V dropped 10 bases and J dropped 5; count of bases not matched to a gene: 2. The length of the CDR3 is 11 residues. Germline values: CDR1 ENHRY, CDR2 SYGVKD. CDR3 DNA: TGTGCCACCACAGGGGGAGATACGCAGTATTTT. Residues: CATTGGDTQYF.

J is TRBJ1-2 and V is TRBV3-1; 9 positions match TRBD1. The V segment lost 0 bases and the J segment 5 bases; nucleotides outside the gene matches: 10. The germline gives CDR1 LGHDT, CDR2 YNNKEL (reference sequence). The CDR3 consists of 17 residues. The DNA for the CDR3 is TGTGCCAGCAGCCAAGACTTAGGAGGGACAGGGATTTATGGCTACACCTTC. Residues: CASSQDLGGTGIYGYTF.

The chain links TRBV3-1 to TRBJ2-1; 7 nucleotides line up with TRBD1. This CDR3 spans 15 amino acids. Germline CDR1 LGHDT, CDR2 YNNKEL (reference sequence). The trim removed 1 base at V and 6 bases at J, leaving 6 bases unmatched. In DNA form, the CDR3 reads TGTGCCAGCAGCCAAGGAAGGGGGACAGTCAATGAGCAGTTCTTC. It codes for CASSQGRGTVNEQFF.